This T cell receptor beta chain was obtained from a study of T cells of healthy individuals. The CDR3 length is 16 residues. CDR1 and CDR2 from the germline V gene are SGHDT and YYEEEE. V lost 4 bases and J lost 4, with 20 bases in between. Each CDR3 protein is one row after TCRdb ran MiXCR on the 5' RACE reads. The table has about 40,000 distinct CDR3 sequences, approximately 4.5% seen once. This clonotype was seen a few times. The rearrangement links TRBV5-6 to TRBJ1-1; TRBD1 is a possible D gene (5 bases). The clonotype originates from a human donor in good health. This CDR3 is CASSLRGWGRPTEAFF. DNA for the CDR3: TGTGCCAGCAGCCTCCGCGGGTGGGGCCGGCCCACTGAAGCTTTCTTT.